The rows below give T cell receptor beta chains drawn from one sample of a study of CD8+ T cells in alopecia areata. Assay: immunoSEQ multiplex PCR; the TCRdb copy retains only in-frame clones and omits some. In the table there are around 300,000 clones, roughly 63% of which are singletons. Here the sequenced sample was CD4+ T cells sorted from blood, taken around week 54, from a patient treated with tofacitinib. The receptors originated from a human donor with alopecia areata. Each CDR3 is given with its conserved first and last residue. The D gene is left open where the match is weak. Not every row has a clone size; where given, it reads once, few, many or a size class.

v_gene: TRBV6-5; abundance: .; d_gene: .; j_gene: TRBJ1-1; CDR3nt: TGTGCCAGCATTGAAGGGGTACGGGGCACTGAAGCTTTCTTT; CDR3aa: CASIEGVRGTEAFF
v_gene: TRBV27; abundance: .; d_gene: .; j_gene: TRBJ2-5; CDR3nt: TGTGCCAGCAGGTTGGGAGGAAACCAAGAGACCCAGTACTTC; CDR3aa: CASRLGGNQETQYF
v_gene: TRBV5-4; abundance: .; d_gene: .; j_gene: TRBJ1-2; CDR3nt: TGTGCCAGCAGCTTGGTGGCAGGGAATGGCTACACCTTC; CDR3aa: CASSLVAGNGYTF
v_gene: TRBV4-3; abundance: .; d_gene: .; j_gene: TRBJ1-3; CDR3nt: TGCGCCAGCAGCCAAGGTTCTGGAAACACCATATATTTT; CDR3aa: CASSQGSGNTIYF
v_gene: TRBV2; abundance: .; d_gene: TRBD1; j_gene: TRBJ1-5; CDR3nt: TGTGCCAGCAGTGATCAGGGGGCCGGGAATCAGCCCCAGCATTTT; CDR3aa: CASSDQGAGNQPQHF
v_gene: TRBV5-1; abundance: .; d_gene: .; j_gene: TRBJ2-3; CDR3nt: TGCGCCAGCAGCTTGCGAGGTCTGGGCACAGATACGCAGTATTTT; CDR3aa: CASSLRGLGTDTQYF
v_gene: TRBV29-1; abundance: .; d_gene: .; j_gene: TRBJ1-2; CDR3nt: TGCAGCGGCCAATTCCGATGGGGGGGCTACACCTTC; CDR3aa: CSGQFRWGGYTF
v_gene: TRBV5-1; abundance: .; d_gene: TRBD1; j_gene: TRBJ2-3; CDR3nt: TGCGCCAGCAGCTTGGTGGACAGGGACACAGATACGCAGTATTTT; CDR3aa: CASSLVDRDTDTQYF
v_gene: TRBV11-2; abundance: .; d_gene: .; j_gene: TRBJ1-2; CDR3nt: TGTGCCAGCAGCCCTTTTAGGGACCATGGCTACACCTTC; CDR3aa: CASSPFRDHGYTF
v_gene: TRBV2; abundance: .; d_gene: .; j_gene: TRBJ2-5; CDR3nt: TGTGCCAGCAGAGATACCGGGCCGTGGGAGACCCAGTACTTC; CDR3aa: CASRDTGPWETQYF
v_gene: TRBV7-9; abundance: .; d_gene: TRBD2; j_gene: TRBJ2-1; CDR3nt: TGTGCCAGCAGCTTAATGAGGACTAGCGGGGATCGATCCTACAATGAGCAGTTCTTC; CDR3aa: CASSLMRTSGDRSYNEQFF
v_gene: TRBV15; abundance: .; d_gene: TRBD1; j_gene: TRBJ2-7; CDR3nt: TGTGCCACCAGCAGAACCGGGACAGGGTTATACGAGCAGTACTTC; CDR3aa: CATSRTGTGLYEQYF
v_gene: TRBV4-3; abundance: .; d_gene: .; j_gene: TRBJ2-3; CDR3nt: TGCGCCAGCAGCCATGGTACGGGGGCCCCTATTGATACGCAGTATTTT; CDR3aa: CASSHGTGAPIDTQYF
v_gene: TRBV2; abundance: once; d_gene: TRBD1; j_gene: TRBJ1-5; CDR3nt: TGTGCCAGCAGTTTGACAGGGATTAATCAGCCCCAGCATTTT; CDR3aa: CASSLTGINQPQHF
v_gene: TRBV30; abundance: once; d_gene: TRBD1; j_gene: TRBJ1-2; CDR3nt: TGTGCCTGGAGTGATCGACAGGGGAGGGATGGCTACACCTTC; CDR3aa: CAWSDRQGRDGYTF
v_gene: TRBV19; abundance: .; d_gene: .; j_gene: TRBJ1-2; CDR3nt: TGTGCCAGTAGTGCGTCCGGGGGGCTCGAGGGCTACACCTTC; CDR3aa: CASSASGGLEGYTF
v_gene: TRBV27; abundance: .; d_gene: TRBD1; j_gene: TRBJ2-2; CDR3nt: TGTGCCAGCGGGTGGACAGGGCCCACCGGGGAGCTGTTTTTT; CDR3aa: CASGWTGPTGELFF
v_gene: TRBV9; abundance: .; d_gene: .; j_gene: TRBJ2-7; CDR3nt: TGTGCCAGCAGCCCGGGGCAGGGAACACCCTCCTACGAGCAGTACTTC; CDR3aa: CASSPGQGTPSYEQYF
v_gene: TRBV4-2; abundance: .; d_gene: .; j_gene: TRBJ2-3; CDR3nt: TGTGCCAGCAGCCAACGACGGACTGAGTCCTCTAGCACAGATACGCAGTATTTT; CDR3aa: CASSQRRTESSSTDTQYF
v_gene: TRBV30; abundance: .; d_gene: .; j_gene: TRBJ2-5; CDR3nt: TGTGCCTGGAGTGTCCGTGGAGGCCAAATCCCACAAGAGACCCAGTACTTC; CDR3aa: CAWSVRGGQIPQETQYF
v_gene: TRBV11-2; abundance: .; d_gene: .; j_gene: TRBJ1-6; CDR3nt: TGTGCCAGCAGCTTAGTCCGGGGCAAGAATTCACCCCTCCACTTT; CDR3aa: CASSLVRGKNSPLHF
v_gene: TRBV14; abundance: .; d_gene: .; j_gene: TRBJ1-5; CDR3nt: TGTGCCAGCAGCCAATTCGAGGGACAGCCCCAGCATTTT; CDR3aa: CASSQFEGQPQHF
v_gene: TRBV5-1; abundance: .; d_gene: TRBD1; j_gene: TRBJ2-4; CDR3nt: TGCGCCAGCAGCCCGGGACAGGGGAACATTCAGTACTTC; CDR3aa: CASSPGQGNIQYF
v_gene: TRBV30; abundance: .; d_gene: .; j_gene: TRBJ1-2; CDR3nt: TGTGCCTGGCAGAGCGGTTATGGCTACACCTTC; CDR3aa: CAWQSGYGYTF
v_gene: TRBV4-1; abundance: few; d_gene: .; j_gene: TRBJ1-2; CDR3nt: TGCGCCAGCAGCCATGAGAAAAACTATGGCTACACCTTC; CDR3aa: CASSHEKNYGYTF
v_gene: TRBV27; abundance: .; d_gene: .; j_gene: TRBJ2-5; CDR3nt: TGTGCCAGCAGTTCCCCCGGCAGGGTGGGAGAGACCCAGTACTTC; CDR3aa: CASSSPGRVGETQYF